Listed here is a single T cell receptor (beta chain). The V gene lost 6 bases and the J gene lost 0 bases, with 9 bases spanning the gap. Looked up from germline, CDR1 is LNHDA and CDR2 is SQIVND (reference sequence). CDR3 length: 15 amino acids. The sample originates from a study of blood T cell repertoires in COVID-19. Across the whole study: Samples representing acute and convalescent COVID-19 were sourced from the United States, Italy and Spain. PBMCs, B-cell-depleted T cells, or T cells were the source of the cDNA or gDNA that made up the material.

Authors' methods: Amplification of reference gene primers was used by the study to estimate nucleated cell counts. Clones were sequenced by immunoSEQ multiplex PCR, and TCRdb holds only the in-frame ones, with some missing. V and J calls and clone size come straight from that table; D and trimming were deduced from the DNA. The data hold about 230,000 clones, with roughly 84% observed a single time. The receptor was isolated from a man in his forties or fifties with acute or convalescent COVID-19. The V and J genes are TRBV19 and TRBJ2-6; D possibly corresponds to TRBD1 (5 bases). Sequenced: peripheral blood. Here the CDR3 reads CASRGATSGANVLTF. CDR3 nucleotides: TGTGCCAGTAGAGGGGCGACCTCTGGGGCCAACGTCCTGACTTTC. Using reference TRBV19 and TRBJ2-6 for the parts outside the CDR3, the full variable domain is DGGITQSPKYLFRKEGQNVTLSCEQNLNHDAMYWYRQDPGQGLRLIYYSQIVNDFQKGDIAEGYSVSREKKESFPLTVTSAQKNPTAFYLCASRGATSGANVLTFGAGSRLTVL.